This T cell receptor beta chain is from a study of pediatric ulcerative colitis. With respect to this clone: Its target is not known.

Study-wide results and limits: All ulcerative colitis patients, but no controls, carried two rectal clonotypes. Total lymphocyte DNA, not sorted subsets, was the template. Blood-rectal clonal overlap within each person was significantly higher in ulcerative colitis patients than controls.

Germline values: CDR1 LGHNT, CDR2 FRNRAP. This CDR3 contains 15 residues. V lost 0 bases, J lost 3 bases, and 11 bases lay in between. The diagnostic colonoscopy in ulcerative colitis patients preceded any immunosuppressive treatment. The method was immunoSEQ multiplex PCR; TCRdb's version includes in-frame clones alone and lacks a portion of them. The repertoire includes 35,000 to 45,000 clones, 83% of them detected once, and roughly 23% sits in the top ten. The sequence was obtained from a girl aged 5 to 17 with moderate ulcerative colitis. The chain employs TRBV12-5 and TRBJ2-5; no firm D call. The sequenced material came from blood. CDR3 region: CASGLVWADEETQYF. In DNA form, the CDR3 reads TGTGCTAGTGGTTTGGTATGGGCCGACGAAGAGACCCAGTACTTC.